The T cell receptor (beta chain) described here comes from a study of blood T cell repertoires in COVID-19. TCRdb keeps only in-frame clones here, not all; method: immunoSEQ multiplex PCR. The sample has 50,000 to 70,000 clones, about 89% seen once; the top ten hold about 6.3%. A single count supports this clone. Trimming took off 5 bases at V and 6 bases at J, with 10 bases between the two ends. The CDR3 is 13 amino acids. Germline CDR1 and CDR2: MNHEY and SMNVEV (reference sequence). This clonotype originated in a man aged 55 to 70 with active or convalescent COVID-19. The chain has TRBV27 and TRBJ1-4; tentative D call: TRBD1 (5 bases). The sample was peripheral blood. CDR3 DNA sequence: TGTGCCAGCAGTAGGAGGGGTGATGAAAAACTGTTTTTT. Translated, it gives CASSRRGDEKLFF.